These T cell receptor beta chains were read from a single sample in a study of monozygotic twins with inflammatory bowel disease. From the 5' RACE reads, TCRdb lists one entry per CDR3 protein and no DNA. This listing includes around 100,000 distinct CDR3 sequences. The sequenced material came from blood. These receptors originate from a human donor with ulcerative colitis or Crohn's disease, or a healthy co-twin of an affected twin (not recorded which). The CDR3 runs from the conserved cysteine through the conserved F or W.

CDR3 protein | J gene | V gene
CASSLVGGGRNTEAFF | TRBJ1-1 | TRBV7-9
CASSPPLAAETQYF | TRBJ2-5 | TRBV7-2
CSPSGSSTGELFF | TRBJ2-2 | TRBV19
CAWMGGTHEQYF | TRBJ2-7 | TRBV30
CASSQVRGREETQYF | TRBJ2-5 | TRBV14
CATSDPDRIAGELFF | TRBJ2-2 | TRBV24-1
CASSFGISVLTF | TRBJ2-6 | TRBV19
CASRRQGSVSGELFF | TRBJ2-2 | TRBV10-2
CASSHTGLETQYF | TRBJ2-5 | TRBV27
CAWSVQGDYGYTF | TRBJ1-2 | TRBV30
CASTPGGVNVLTF | TRBJ2-6 | TRBV28
CASHRQGDTGELFF | TRBJ2-2 | TRBV19
CASSLSRYEQYF | TRBJ2-7 | TRBV12-3/TRBV12-4
CASSVGFRETQYF | TRBJ2-5 | TRBV9
CASSQDRATYQETQYF | TRBJ2-5 | TRBV18
CASSYWGGGGAGNTIYF | TRBJ1-3 | TRBV6-5
CASSATGVYNSPLHF | TRBJ1-6 | TRBV9
CSARPGQGTDTQYF | TRBJ2-3 | TRBV20-1
CASIGGPQETQYF | TRBJ2-5 | TRBV6-2/TRBV6-3
CASSQGSGGGYGYTF | TRBJ1-2 | TRBV4-2